Included here is one T cell receptor beta chain sequence, with context. The antigen is undetermined. Per the original methods: Construction of a distant-metastasis classifier for papillary thyroid cancer relied on CDR3 differences across clinicopathological groups. MiXCR reprocessed the PCR reads for TCRdb. These V and J calls derive from TCRdb rather than the authors' analysis. The sample holds approximately 6,100 clones; approximately 30% are singletons and the top ten take 47%. These data originate in a study of metastatic and nonmetastatic thyroid tumors. Study findings and constraints: Significantly higher TCR beta diversity was reportedly seen in malignant thyroid tumors than benign nodules, in blood and tumor.

Thyroid surgery was preceded by no treatment in any patient. The CDR3 length is 15 residues. The V and J ends lost 5 bases and 7 bases, in that order; junction bases with no gene match: 13. The germline gives CDR1 GTSNPN, CDR2 SVGIG (reference sequence). The V call is TRBV30, the J call TRBJ2-1; 8 nucleotides agree with TRBD2. The clonotype comes from a female donor with papillary thyroid cancer or a benign thyroid nodule (not recorded which). Some clones in this sample may be carry-over from other donors' samples. Input material: adjacent normal tissue. In DNA, the CDR3 is TGTGCCTGGCAACCAGGACTAGCTGGAGAAAATGAGCAGTTCTTC. The encoded protein is CAWQPGLAGENEQFF.